The T cell receptor (beta chain) described here comes from a study of T cell repertoires in cytomegalovirus infection. Per the germline V gene, CDR1 is DFQATT and CDR2 is SNEGSKA (reference sequence). The CDR3 runs to 13 residues. V gave up 4 bases and J gave up 3 bases; unmatched junction bases: 5. This clonotype was seen more than once but under ten times. TCRdb re-called the reads with MiXCR, one entry per CDR3 protein. The sample has about 180,000 distinct CDR3 sequences; about 15% are singletons. The sequenced sample was CD8+ T cells from PBMCs. The clonotype comes from a human donor in good health (CMV status not recorded). Some clones in this sample may be carry-over from other donors' samples. The rearrangement links TRBV20-1 to TRBJ2-7; 8 nucleotides align to TRBD1. CDR3 protein: CSATDRGNYEQYF. The CDR3 region has the DNA TGCAGTGCTACCGACAGGGGAAACTACGAGCAGTACTTC.